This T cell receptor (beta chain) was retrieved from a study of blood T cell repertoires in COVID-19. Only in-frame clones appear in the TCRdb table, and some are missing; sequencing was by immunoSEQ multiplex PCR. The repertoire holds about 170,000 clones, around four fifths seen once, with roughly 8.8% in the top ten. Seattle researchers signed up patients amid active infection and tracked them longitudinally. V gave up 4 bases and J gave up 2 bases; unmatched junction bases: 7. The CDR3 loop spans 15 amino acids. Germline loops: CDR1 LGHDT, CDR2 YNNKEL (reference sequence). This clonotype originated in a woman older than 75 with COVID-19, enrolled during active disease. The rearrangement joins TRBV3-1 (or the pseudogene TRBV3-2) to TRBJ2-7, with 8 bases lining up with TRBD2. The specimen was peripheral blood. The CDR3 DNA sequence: TGTGCCAGCAGCCTAAGGAGCGGGAGAGCCTACGAGCAGTACTTC. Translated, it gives CASSLRSGRAYEQYF.